The 31 T cell receptor beta chains given below trace back to one sample, sequenced in a study of blood T cell repertoires in COVID-19. The protocol was immunoSEQ multiplex PCR, while the TCRdb copy is restricted to in-frame clones and leaves out a portion. The sample contains 140,000 to 150,000 clones, approximately 80% of which appear only once. The sample taken for sequencing was peripheral blood. The receptors originated from a man between 60 and 70 years old with active or convalescent COVID-19.

The V call is TRBV11-2, the J call TRBJ2-5; D is uncertain. The CDR3 has 14 amino acids. The V gene lost 0 bases and the J gene lost 4 bases, with 9 bases spanning the gap. Per germline, CDR1 SGHAT and CDR2 FQNNGV. The CDR3 DNA reads as TGTGCCAGCAGCTTAGACTCAGGCCCAGAGACCCAGTACTTC. It yields the protein CASSLDSGPETQYF.

The chain has TRBV5-6 and TRBJ2-1; TRBD1 agrees at 7 bases. V was clipped by 4 bases and J by 2 bases; unmatched bases: 6. Looked up from germline, CDR1 is SGHDT and CDR2 is YYEEEE. The CDR3 consists of 15 residues. The CDR3 DNA is TGTGCCAGCAGCCCAGGGGGTGGCGCCTACAATGAGCAGTTCTTC. This gives the protein CASSPGGGAYNEQFF.

In this sample, this clone turned up a few times. V is TRBV27 and J is TRBJ1-4; D uncertain. Germline V gives CDR1 MNHEY, CDR2 SMNVEV (reference sequence). This CDR3 has 13 residues. The germline V and J ends were trimmed by 6 bases and 7 bases, with 12 bases remaining between them. CDR3: CASRSLEGEKLFF. The CDR3 region has the DNA TGTGCCAGCAGGAGTCTGGAGGGTGAAAAACTGTTTTTT.

The chain employs TRBV30 and TRBJ2-7, with 7 bases aligning to TRBD1. There are 13 residues in the CDR3. Germline V gene sequence: CDR1 GTSNPN, CDR2 SVGIG (reference sequence). The trim removed 5 bases at V and 4 bases at J, leaving 8 bases unmatched. Written as DNA, the CDR3 is TGTGCCTGGGACCGGGACAGAGCATACGAGCAGTACTTC. Translation gives CAWDRDRAYEQYF.

This clone was seen a handful of times. V and J are TRBV25-1 and TRBJ2-4; the match to TRBD2 covers 12 bases. The CDR3 has 17 residues. In germline, CDR1 is MGHDK, CDR2 SYGVNS. The trim removed 1 base at V and 6 bases at J, leaving 7 bases unmatched. This chain's CDR3 is CASSEWSSGRVGNIQYF. Here the CDR3 DNA reads TGTGCCAGCAGTGAATGGTCTAGCGGGAGGGTGGGAAACATTCAGTACTTC.

This clone appeared a few times. V is TRBV18 and J is TRBJ1-1; the match to TRBD1 covers 7 bases. V was clipped by 8 bases and J by 6 bases; unmatched bases: 12. CDR3 length equals 14 residues. Germline V gives CDR1 KGHSH, CDR2 LQKENI. DNA of the CDR3: TGTGCCAGCCAGGAGCGCGTCCAGGGGGCTGAAGCTTTCTTT. Translation: CASQERVQGAEAFF.

The V call is TRBV5-1, the J call TRBJ1-6; D gene ambiguous. From germline, CDR1 is SGHRS and CDR2 YFSETQ. This CDR3 region has 15 residues. The germline V and J ends were trimmed by 3 bases and 7 bases, with 14 bases remaining between them. The CDR3 DNA sequence: TGCGCCAGCAGCTGGGAGACAACGGAGAATTCACCCCTCCACTTT. This sequence encodes CASSWETTENSPLHF.

The CDR3 loop reads CASSFTGSNQPQHF. The DNA for the CDR3 is TGTGCCAGCAGTTTTACAGGGAGCAATCAGCCCCAGCATTTT. The gene calls are TRBV27 and TRBJ1-5; TRBD1 is a possible D gene (6 bases). V lost 3 bases and J 1 base, leaving 7 bases between the germline ends. The CDR3 loop spans 14 amino acids. Germline-derived CDR1 and CDR2 are MNHEY and SMNVEV (reference sequence).

This clone was recorded once. The chain couples TRBV28 to TRBJ1-2, with a weak D call TRBD1 (6 bases). The CDR3 length is 12 residues. Trimming cost V 6 bases and J 4 bases, with 9 bases left between them. Germline V gene sequence: CDR1 MDHEN, CDR2 SYDVKM. The CDR3 DNA reads TGTGCCAGCAGCCCGGACAGCTATGGCTACACCTTC. Translated: CASSPDSYGYTF.

The J gene is TRBJ2-7, the V gene TRBV7-3; 9 bases are shared with TRBD2. CDR1 is SGHTA and CDR2 is FQGTGA in the germline V gene. V was clipped by 3 bases and J by 7 bases; unmatched bases: 13. CDR3 length: 16 amino acids. This chain's CDR3 is CASSFQPSGRLAEQYF. CDR3 DNA: TGTGCCAGCAGCTTTCAGCCCAGCGGGAGGTTAGCGGAGCAGTACTTC.

This clone has just a few counts. The CDR3 spells CASSLTGAETQYF. The CDR3 region has the DNA TGTGCCAGCAGCCTGACAGGGGCGGAGACCCAGTACTTC. The V call is TRBV27, the J call TRBJ2-5; 8 nucleotides line up with TRBD1. Germline CDR1 MNHEY, CDR2 SMNVEV (reference sequence). The CDR3 spans 13 residues. Trimming removed 6 bases from V and 5 bases from J; junction bases left unmatched: 5.

The chain couples TRBV5-5 to TRBJ1-4; no reliable D call. Germline V CDR1 and CDR2: SGHKS, YYEKEE (reference sequence). Between the trimmed V and J ends, which lost 4 bases and 5 bases, there was a span of 6 bases. This CDR3 is 12 amino acids long. The DNA of the CDR3 is TGTGCCAGCAGCAGCGCGAATGAAAAACTGTTTTTT. Residues: CASSSANEKLFF.

CDR3 loop: CASSLGGQYNEQFF. In DNA, the CDR3 is TGTGCCAGCAGTTTGGGGGGGCAATACAATGAGCAGTTCTTC. The chain employs TRBV28 and TRBJ2-1, with D tentatively TRBD2 (7 bases). Trimming shortened V by 3 bases and J by 4 bases, and 10 bases separated the two germline ends. The germline V gene has CDR1 MDHEN and CDR2 SYDVKM. The CDR3 runs 14 residues.

The CDR3 is CASSSLLIGTGLSTDTQYF. The CDR3 region has the DNA TGTGCCAGCAGTTCACTACTCATCGGGACAGGGCTCTCCACAGATACGCAGTATTTT. This chain connects TRBV28 to TRBJ2-3, with 9 bases that match TRBD1. This CDR3 region has 19 residues. Germline lookup yields CDR1 MDHEN and CDR2 SYDVKM. V trimming: 4 bases; J trimming: 2 bases; junction bases outside the gene matches: 16.

The chain couples TRBV6-5 to TRBJ2-1, with 8 positions matching TRBD2. Germline-derived CDR1 and CDR2 are MNHEY and SVGAGI. J gave up 5 bases and V 6 bases, and 6 bases lay outside the gene matches. The length of the CDR3 is 14 residues. As DNA, the CDR3 is TGTGCCAGCAGCAAGAGCGGGAGTAACAATGAGCAGTTCTTC. The encoded protein is CASSKSGSNNEQFF.

The chain carries TRBV7-2 and TRBJ2-7; D remains unclear. V dropped 5 bases and J dropped 1 base, with 12 bases sitting between them. Germline-derived CDR1 and CDR2 are SGHTA and FQGNSA. The CDR3 has 14 amino acids. The CDR3 coding sequence is TGTGCCAGCAGCGTACCGACTGGATCCTACGAGCAGTACTTC. It is translated as CASSVPTGSYEQYF.

The J gene is TRBJ2-6, the V gene TRBV28, with a tentative D call TRBD2 (6 bases). V was shortened by 3 bases and J by 0 bases, with 12 bases between the two germline ends. CDR1 is MDHEN, CDR2 SYDVKM, per germline. This CDR3 contains 17 residues. The CDR3 region has the DNA TGTGCCAGCAGTTTTCGTGGAGGGAGCTCTGGGGCCAACGTCCTGACTTTC. Translation: CASSFRGGSSGANVLTF.

The chain carries TRBV28 and TRBJ1-6, with D perhaps TRBD1 (6 bases). The CDR3 covers 17 residues. The V end was cut by 4 bases, the J end by 5 bases, with 18 bases between. The germline CDR1 and CDR2 sequences are MDHEN and SYDVKM. The CDR3 nucleotides read TGTGCCAGCAGTTCCCTCCCCCGGGACACAAATAATTCACCCCTCCACTTT. Amino acids: CASSSLPRDTNNSPLHF.

V and J are TRBV5-1 and TRBJ1-3; D uncertain. CDR1 is SGHRS, CDR2 YFSETQ, per germline. The V end was cut by 1 base, the J end by 0 bases, with 8 bases between. The length of the CDR3 is 15 residues. CDR3 bases: TGCGCCAGCAGCTTGACATGGTCCTCTGGAAACACCATATATTTT. It is translated as CASSLTWSSGNTIYF.

This chain links TRBV28 with TRBJ1-1; 8 nucleotides match TRBD1. V was clipped by 6 bases and J by 9 bases; unmatched bases: 6. Germline V gives CDR1 MDHEN, CDR2 SYDVKM. The CDR3 has 12 residues. Here the CDR3 DNA reads TGTGCCAGCAGCCCGAGGACAGGGAAAGCTTTCTTT. The encoded protein is CASSPRTGKAFF.

The V and J genes are TRBV10-3 and TRBJ2-3; TRBD1 aligns across 9 bases. Germline V gene data show CDR1 as ENHRY and CDR2 as SYGVKD. V gave up 3 bases and J gave up 0 bases; unmatched junction bases: 1. The CDR3 totals 15 residues. This chain's CDR3 is CAISEQGASTDTQYF. Here the CDR3 DNA reads TGTGCCATCAGTGAACAGGGGGCGAGCACAGATACGCAGTATTTT.

The J gene is TRBJ1-5, the V gene TRBV3-1 (or the pseudogene TRBV3-2); tentatively, D is TRBD1 (6 bases). Per the germline V gene, CDR1 is LGHDT and CDR2 is YNNKEL (reference sequence). Between the trimmed V and J ends, which lost 2 bases and 7 bases, there was a span of 9 bases. The CDR3 runs to 13 residues. DNA of the CDR3: TGTGCCAGCAGCCAACTACAGGGACAGCCCCAGCATTTT. Protein: CASSQLQGQPQHF.

The chain links TRBV7-3 to TRBJ2-3; D call uncertain. The length of the CDR3 is 16 residues. V was shortened by 4 bases and J by 1 base, with 15 bases between the two germline ends. Germline-derived CDR1 and CDR2 are SGHTA and FQGTGA. The CDR3 nucleotides are TGTGCCAGCAGCTCTTTGGGCCCACACGGCACAGATACGCAGTATTTT. This sequence encodes CASSSLGPHGTDTQYF.

The gene calls are TRBV13 and TRBJ1-1, with 7 nucleotides matching TRBD1. The CDR3 is 15 amino acids. V shed 1 base, J shed 0 bases, and the junction held 2 bases outside the gene matches. Germline CDR1 and CDR2: PRHDT and FYEKMQ (reference sequence). CDR3 DNA sequence: TGTGCCAGCAGCTTAGCGGGACAGATGAACACTGAAGCTTTCTTT. Amino acid sequence: CASSLAGQMNTEAFF.

J is TRBJ1-6 and V is TRBV3-1 (or the pseudogene TRBV3-2); D is perhaps TRBD1 (5 bases). V lost 6 bases and J 9 bases, leaving 12 bases between the germline ends. The CDR3 runs to 13 residues. From germline, CDR1 is LGHDT and CDR2 YNNKEL (reference sequence). Written as DNA, the CDR3 is TGTGCCAGCAGTTCTGACAGCACTTCACCCCTCCACTTT. Translated, it gives CASSSDSTSPLHF.

This chain joins TRBV29-1 and TRBJ2-7; 9 nucleotides line up with TRBD1. The junction had 21 bases not matched to a gene; V was cut back by 6 bases and J by 6 bases. Germline-derived CDR1 and CDR2 are SQVTM and ANQGSEA. The length of the CDR3 is 17 residues. The chain's CDR3 is CSVNNPQMTGGMREQYF. Here the CDR3 DNA reads TGCAGCGTCAACAATCCCCAAATGACAGGGGGAATGCGCGAGCAGTACTTC.

The chain couples TRBV19 to TRBJ2-1; a weak D match, TRBD1 (6 bases). CDR1 and CDR2 from the germline V gene are LNHDA and SQIVND (reference sequence). With 1 base removed from V and 0 bases from J, the gap between germline ends came to 13 bases. The length of the CDR3 is 17 residues. The CDR3 DNA reads as TGTGCCAGTAGTATAGGGCCGGACAGATTCTCCTACAATGAGCAGTTCTTC. Amino acids: CASSIGPDRFSYNEQFF. The whole variable domain, remainder taken from reference TRBV19 and TRBJ2-1, is DGGITQSPKYLFRKEGQNVTLSCEQNLNHDAMYWYRQDPGQGLRLIYYSQIVNDFQKGDIAEGYSVSREKKESFPLTVTSAQKNPTAFYLCASSIGPDRFSYNEQFFGPGTRLTVL.

The rearrangement links TRBV7-7 to TRBJ2-2, with D perhaps matching TRBD2 (6 bases). Germline V gene lookup returns CDR1 SSHAT and CDR2 FNYEAQ (reference sequence). Trimming pared 4 bases from V and 5 bases from J, leaving 11 bases between. The CDR3 runs 14 residues. CDR3 region: CASSSSGVTGELFF. For the CDR3, the DNA is TGTGCCAGCAGCTCTTCGGGGGTTACCGGGGAGCTGTTTTTT.

The V call is TRBV11-3, the J call TRBJ1-1, with TRBD1 as a possible D gene (6 bases). V was shortened by 0 bases and J by 0 bases, with 26 bases between the two germline ends. Germline V gives CDR1 SGHNT, CDR2 YENEEA. The length of the CDR3 is 21 residues. The CDR3: CASSLEGSDSFWVQMNTEAFF. The CDR3 DNA sequence: TGTGCCAGCAGCTTAGAAGGTTCGGACAGTTTCTGGGTTCAGATGAACACTGAAGCTTTCTTT.

This clone was observed a single time. This sequence joins TRBV19 and TRBJ1-2; D is possibly TRBD1 (6 bases). The CDR3 consists of 13 residues. V lost 6 bases and J lost 7, with 15 bases in between. The germline V gene has CDR1 LNHDA and CDR2 SQIVND (reference sequence). CDR3 sequence reads: CASSLPGAVGYTF. The CDR3 bases are TGTGCCAGTAGCCTACCAGGGGCAGTTGGCTACACCTTC.

The chain employs TRBV3-1 (or the pseudogene TRBV3-2) and TRBJ2-5; 7 nucleotides agree with TRBD1. V was clipped by 7 bases and J by 2 bases; unmatched bases: 7. From germline, CDR1 is LGHDT and CDR2 YNNKEL (reference sequence). This CDR3 has 14 amino acids. DNA of the CDR3: TGTGCCAGCACCCGAGGGACAGCTCAAGAGACCCAGTACTTC. This gives the protein CASTRGTAQETQYF.